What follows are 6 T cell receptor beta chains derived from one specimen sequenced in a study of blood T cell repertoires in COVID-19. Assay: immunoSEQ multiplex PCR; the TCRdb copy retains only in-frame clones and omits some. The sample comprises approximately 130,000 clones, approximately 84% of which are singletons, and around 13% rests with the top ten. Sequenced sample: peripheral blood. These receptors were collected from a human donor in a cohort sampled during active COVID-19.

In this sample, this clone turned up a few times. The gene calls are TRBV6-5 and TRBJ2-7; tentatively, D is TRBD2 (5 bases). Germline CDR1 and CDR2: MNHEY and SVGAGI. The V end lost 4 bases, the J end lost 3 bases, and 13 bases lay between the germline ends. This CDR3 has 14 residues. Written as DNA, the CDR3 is TGTGCCAGCAGTTTATCTACACGGGGCTACGAGCAGTACTTC. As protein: CASSLSTRGYEQYF.

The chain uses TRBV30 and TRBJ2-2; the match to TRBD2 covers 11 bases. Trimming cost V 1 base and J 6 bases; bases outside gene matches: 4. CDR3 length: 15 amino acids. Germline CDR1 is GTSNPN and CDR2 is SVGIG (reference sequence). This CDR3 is CAWSGVAGGPGELFF. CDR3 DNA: TGTGCCTGGAGTGGAGTAGCGGGGGGGCCCGGGGAGCTGTTTTTT.

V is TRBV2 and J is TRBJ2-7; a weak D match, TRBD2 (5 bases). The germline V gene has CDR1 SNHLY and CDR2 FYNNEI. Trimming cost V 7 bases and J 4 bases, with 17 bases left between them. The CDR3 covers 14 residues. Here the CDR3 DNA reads TGTGCCAGCACCGATCCGAGGGAAAATTACGAGCAGTACTTC. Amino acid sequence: CASTDPRENYEQYF.

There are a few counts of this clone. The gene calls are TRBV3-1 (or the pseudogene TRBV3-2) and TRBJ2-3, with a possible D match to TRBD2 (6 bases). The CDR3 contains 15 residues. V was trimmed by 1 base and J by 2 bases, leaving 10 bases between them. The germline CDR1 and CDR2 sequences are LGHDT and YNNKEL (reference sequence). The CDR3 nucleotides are TGTGCCAGCAGCCAAGGCGGGGTTAACACAGATACGCAGTATTTT. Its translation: CASSQGGVNTDTQYF.

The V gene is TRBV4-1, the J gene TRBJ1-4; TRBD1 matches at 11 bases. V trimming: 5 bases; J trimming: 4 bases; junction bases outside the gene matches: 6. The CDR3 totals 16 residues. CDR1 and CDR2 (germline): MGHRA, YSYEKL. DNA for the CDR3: TGCGCCAGCAGCTTCGGACAGGGGGCGGGTAATGAAAAACTGTTTTTT. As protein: CASSFGQGAGNEKLFF.

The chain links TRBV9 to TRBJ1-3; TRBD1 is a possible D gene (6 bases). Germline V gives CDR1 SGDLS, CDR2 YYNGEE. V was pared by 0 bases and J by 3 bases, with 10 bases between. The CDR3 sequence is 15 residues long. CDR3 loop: CASSVGNRDGNTIYF. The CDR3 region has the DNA TGTGCCAGCAGCGTAGGGAACAGGGATGGAAACACCATATATTTT.